Listed here is a single T cell receptor beta chain. It has no known antigen specificity. No base-level quality is on record; no much larger clone is a single base apart. This sample is drawn from a study of blood T cell repertoires in COVID-19 (dated by TCRdb to 2018 to 2021). About the study as a whole: Samples from collaborators originated in the United States, Italy and Spain and spanned both the acute and convalescent phases of COVID-19. Samples were obtained from the ongoing ImmuneRACE study (first 160 participants) and from some 1,300 subjects provided by 6 global collaborators. A de-identified subject ID, COVID-19 status, age in years and sex were almost always included in the sample metadata. A freely available public database, intended as a resource for researchers studying the immune response to SARS-CoV-2, is where the repertoires were released. Where available, HLA class I and class II types were obtained from metadata supplied by the sample provider rather than from assay-based typing. The material from the prospective study consisted of cDNA or gDNA derived from T cells, B-cell-depleted T cells, or PBMCs. Deeply sampled blood TCRbeta repertoires from subjects exposed to, actively infected with, or recovered from COVID-19 were included in the dataset.

CDR1 is given as ENHRY and CDR2 as SYGVKD, both from the germline V gene. V lost 0 bases and J lost 6 bases; the stretch between them is 11 bases long. The CDR3 spans 14 residues, from the cysteine through the phenylalanine. The kept DNA is CDR3 alone, 42 bases in frame from the first base. The immunoSEQ Assay, a bias-controlled multiplex PCR, was used to amplify TCRbeta CDR3 regions from genomic DNA. On the authors' methods: Within the assay, amplification of reference gene primers was used to estimate how many nucleated cells each sample contained. To quantify the absolute abundance of each unique TCRbeta CDR3 rearrangement, sequence reads were collapsed and filtered. For each sample, productive Simpson clonality was calculated as the square root of Simpson's diversity index across productive rearrangements. In its TCRdb copy, this immuneACCESS table keeps in-frame sequences only and misses some clones. Where compared with another copy, unresolved V genes explain less than half of these, and the others have no known cause. V and J calls and clone size are copied from that table; D and trimming were computed from the DNA. The sample data list some 150,000 clones, and 70% to 80% of these were observed just once. The ten biggest clones cover more than 8.5% of the sample.

Collaborating institutions collected whole blood in K2EDTA tubes following their own protocols. For TCRbeta analysis, collaborator samples were shipped as frozen whole blood, as isolated PBMCs, or as DNA extracted from either sample type. Overall study results and their limits: The amount of clinical and demographic metadata varied by source and participant and was provided uncurated.

The specimen was peripheral blood. The receptor comes from a woman between 45 and 65 years old with active or convalescent COVID-19. The rearranged chain carries TRBV10-3 and TRBJ1-2, and possibly TRBD1, on 5 matching bases. The CDR3 region has the sequence CAISESPDKDGYTF. The DNA sequence reads TGTGCCATCAGTGAGTCGCCGGACAAGGATGGCTACACCTTC.